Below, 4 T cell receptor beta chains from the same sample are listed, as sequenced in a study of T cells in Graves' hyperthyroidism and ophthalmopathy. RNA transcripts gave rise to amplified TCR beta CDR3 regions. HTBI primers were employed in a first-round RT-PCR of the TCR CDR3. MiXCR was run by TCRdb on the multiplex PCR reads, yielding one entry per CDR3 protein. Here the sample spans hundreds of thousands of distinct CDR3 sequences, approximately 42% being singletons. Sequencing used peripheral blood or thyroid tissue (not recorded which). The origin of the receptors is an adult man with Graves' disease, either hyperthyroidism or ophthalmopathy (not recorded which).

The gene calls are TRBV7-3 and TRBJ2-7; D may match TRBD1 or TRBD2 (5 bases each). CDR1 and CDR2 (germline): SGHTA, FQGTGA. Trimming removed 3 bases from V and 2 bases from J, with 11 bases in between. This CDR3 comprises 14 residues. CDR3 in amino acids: CASSFRDVTYEQYF. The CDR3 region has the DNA TGTGCCAGCAGCTTCCGGGACGTAACCTACGAGCAGTACTTC.

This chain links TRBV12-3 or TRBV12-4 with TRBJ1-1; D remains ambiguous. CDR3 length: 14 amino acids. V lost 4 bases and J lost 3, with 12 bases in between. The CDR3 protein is CASSSTSLDTEAFF. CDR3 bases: TGTGCCAGCAGTTCAACCAGCCTGGACACTGAAGCTTTCTTT.

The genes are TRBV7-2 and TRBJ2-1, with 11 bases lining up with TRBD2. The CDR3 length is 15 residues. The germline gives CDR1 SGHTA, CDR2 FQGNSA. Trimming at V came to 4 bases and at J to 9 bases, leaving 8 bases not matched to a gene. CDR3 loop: CASSYSGRASGEQFF. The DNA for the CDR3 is TGTGCCAGCAGCTATAGCGGGAGGGCTAGCGGTGAGCAGTTCTTC.

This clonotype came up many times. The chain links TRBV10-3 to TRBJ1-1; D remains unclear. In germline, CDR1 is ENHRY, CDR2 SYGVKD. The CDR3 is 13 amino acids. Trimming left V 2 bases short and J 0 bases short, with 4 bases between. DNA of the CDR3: TGTGCCATCAGTGAGACAGTGAACACTGAAGCTTTCTTT. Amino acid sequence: CAISETVNTEAFF.